This TCR beta chain was captured in a study of early T cells in non-severe SARS-CoV-2 infection. Study overall: Investigators sequenced bulk RNA drawn from unsorted whole blood, and chains remained unpaired. Broader study findings: There was a bias toward anti-spike CD8 responses in VDJdb matching, which missed private and CD4 specificities.

Each cDNA molecule carried a unique molecular identifier. TCRdb used MiXCR to reprocess the 5' RACE reads, holding one entry per CDR3 protein. The table lists about 42,000 distinct CDR3 sequences, roughly 6.6% of them singletons, with approximately 5% in the top ten. V lost 1 base, J lost 3 bases, and 16 bases lay in between. The CDR3 consists of 16 residues. Per the germline V gene, CDR1 is MGHRA and CDR2 is YSYEKL. The sample holds a few counts of this clonotype. Antigen unknown. This receptor was identified in an adult who was a healthcare worker with PCR-confirmed SARS-CoV-2 infection or an uninfected control (not recorded which). The V and J genes are TRBV4-1 and TRBJ2-7; D is possibly TRBD1 (5 bases). Material: whole blood. CDR3 DNA: TGCGCCAGCAGCCAAGTAGGGGCCCCCGAATACTACGAGCAGTACTTC. Translated, it gives CASSQVGAPEYYEQYF.